What follows are 32 T cell receptor beta chains derived from one specimen sequenced in a study of blood T cell repertoires in COVID-19. Sequenced by immunoSEQ multiplex PCR; TCRdb stores in-frame clones only, minus some. This sample has 150,000 to 200,000 clones, with roughly 76% found just once. Material: peripheral blood. The receptor set was obtained from a woman older than 75 with COVID-19, enrolled during active disease.

The chain uses TRBV5-6 and TRBJ1-3; no firm D call. The V end lost 4 bases, the J end lost 3 bases, and 8 bases lay between the germline ends. The CDR3 runs 13 residues. Germline V gene sequence: CDR1 SGHDT, CDR2 YYEEEE. CDR3 residues: CASSPPVGNTIYF. The CDR3 DNA follows: TGTGCCAGCAGCCCCCCGGTTGGAAACACCATATATTTT.

This clone was picked up one time. J is TRBJ2-1 and V is TRBV6-5; 13 bases are a match to TRBD2. This CDR3 is 13 amino acids long. Germline CDR1 is MNHEY and CDR2 is SVGAGI. J lost 7 bases, V lost 6 bases, and 0 bases had no gene match. The CDR3 region has the DNA TGTGCCAGCAGGACTAGCGGGAGGAATGAGCAGTTCTTC. Amino acids: CASRTSGRNEQFF.

This clone was observed a handful of times. The chain employs TRBV27 and TRBJ1-2; 9 bases map to TRBD1. V dropped 0 bases and J dropped 4; count of bases not matched to a gene: 21. The CDR3 spans 21 residues. Per germline, CDR1 MNHEY and CDR2 SMNVEV (reference sequence). The CDR3, as DNA: TGTGCCAGCAGTTTATCGGGGGGGGCTGGGACAGGGTCTATAGGAATCTATGGCTACACCTTC. It is translated as CASSLSGGAGTGSIGIYGYTF.

This clone was picked up a small number of times. The chain couples TRBV6-1 to TRBJ2-7, with 9 bases aligning to TRBD2. Losses at the gene ends were 4 bases for V and 3 bases for J; bases not matched to a gene: 7. The germline V gene encodes CDR1 MNHNS and CDR2 SASEGT. The CDR3 has 15 residues. CDR3 nucleotides: TGTGCCAGCAGTGTAGCGGGAGAGGGGGTCTACGAGCAGTACTTC. Translating gives CASSVAGEGVYEQYF.

A note on this clone: Other DNA sequences in the sample encode the same CDR3. The chain employs TRBV6-5 and TRBJ2-7; 7 bases align to TRBD2. Germline assignment: CDR1 MNHEY and CDR2 SVGAGI. Unmatched junction bases numbered 3, after V lost 6 bases and J lost 4 bases. The CDR3 is 12 residues long. The CDR3 region is CASSPGGYEQYF. The CDR3 nucleotides are TGTGCCAGCAGCCCCGGGGGGTACGAGCAGTACTTC.

This rearrangement joins TRBV29-1 to TRBJ2-3, with D perhaps matching TRBD1 (5 bases). Germline CDR1 and CDR2: SQVTM and ANQGSEA. The CDR3 spans 13 residues. Trimming took 7 bases from V and 5 from J, leaving 16 bases between them. In DNA form, the CDR3 reads TGCAGCGCTTTTGGGGCATGGGGAGATACGCAGTATTTT. Amino acid sequence: CSAFGAWGDTQYF.

The V gene is TRBV5-1, the J gene TRBJ2-1; TRBD2 matches 7 bases. The CDR3 is made up of 14 amino acids. Germline CDR1 SGHRS, CDR2 YFSETQ. Trimming removed 0 bases from V and 6 bases from J; junction bases left unmatched: 3. This CDR3 is CASSLEASGNEQFF. CDR3 sequence (DNA): TGCGCCAGCAGCTTGGAGGCTAGCGGCAATGAGCAGTTCTTC. The variable domain in full, completed from reference TRBV5-1 and TRBJ2-1, reads KAGVTQTPRYLIKTRGQQVTLSCSPISGHRSVSWYQQTPGQGLQFLFEYFSETQRNKGNFPGRFSGRQFSNSRSEMNVSTLELGDSALYLCASSLEASGNEQFFGPGTRLTVL.

The CDR3 sequence: CASSYGTGNTGELFF. Here the CDR3 DNA reads TGTGCCAGCAGTTACGGGACAGGGAACACCGGGGAGCTGTTTTTT. This sequence joins TRBV6-5 and TRBJ2-2, with 8 bases aligning to TRBD1. CDR1 and CDR2 (germline): MNHEY, SVGAGI. CDR3 length equals 15 residues. V was pared by 2 bases and J by 1 base, with 0 bases of the junction left unmatched.

CDR3 residues: CATSRVRNTEAFF. The DNA for the CDR3 is TGTGCCACCAGCAGAGTCCGGAACACTGAAGCTTTCTTT. The chain carries TRBV15 and TRBJ1-1, with unresolved D. The germline CDR1 and CDR2 sequences are LNHNV and YYDKDF (reference sequence). This CDR3 region has 13 residues. The ends were cut back, 1 base at V and 1 base at J, with 4 bases in the middle.

The CDR3 DNA reads TGTGCCAGCAGTGAAGCACCGGGTGGGAACACTGAAGCTTTCTTT. Amino acids: CASSEAPGGNTEAFF. The chain links TRBV2 to TRBJ1-1; no definite D call. V was clipped by 0 bases and J by 1 base, with 9 bases between them. CDR3 length: 15 amino acids. CDR1 and CDR2 (germline): SNHLY, FYNNEI.

The chain employs TRBV5-1 and TRBJ2-7; 9 bases align to TRBD1. V shed 0 bases, J shed 7 bases, and the junction held 8 bases outside the gene matches. The CDR3 has 15 residues. Germline CDR1 SGHRS, CDR2 YFSETQ. In DNA, the CDR3 is TGCGCCAGCAGCTTGGGGGACAGGGATAAGCAAGAGCAGTACTTC. Translation gives CASSLGDRDKQEQYF. Combining the CDR3 with reference TRBV5-1 and TRBJ2-7 gives the whole variable domain KAGVTQTPRYLIKTRGQQVTLSCSPISGHRSVSWYQQTPGQGLQFLFEYFSETQRNKGNFPGRFSGRQFSNSRSEMNVSTLELGDSALYLCASSLGDRDKQEQYFGPGTRLTVT.

This clone was seen just once. V usage is TRBV11-3 and J usage is TRBJ2-5; D unresolved. Trimming removed 0 bases at V and 0 bases at J, with 8 bases between. Germline CDR1 reads SGHNT; CDR2 reads YENEEA. CDR3 length: 15 amino acids. The CDR3 here is CASSLEIGYQETQYF. DNA of the CDR3: TGTGCCAGCAGCTTAGAAATCGGGTACCAAGAGACCCAGTACTTC.

The rearrangement uses TRBV27 and TRBJ2-1; no firm D call. Germline CDR1 is MNHEY and CDR2 is SMNVEV (reference sequence). The CDR3 sequence is 16 residues long. Trimming left V 5 bases short and J 4 bases short, with 18 bases between. The CDR3 reads CASSPHRGLSYNEQFF. The CDR3 DNA follows: TGTGCCAGCAGTCCACACCGAGGTCTCTCTTACAATGAGCAGTTCTTC.

The J gene is TRBJ2-1, the V gene TRBV11-2; TRBD1 matches at 9 bases. CDR3 length: 14 residues. Germline V gives CDR1 SGHAT, CDR2 FQNNGV. Losses at the gene ends were 6 bases for V and 6 bases for J; bases not matched to a gene: 6. The CDR3 DNA sequence: TGTGCCAGCAGGGGACAGGGAAGGATCAATGAGCAGTTCTTC. Protein: CASRGQGRINEQFF.

The chain carries TRBV24-1 and TRBJ1-2, with D possibly matching TRBD1 (5 bases). The CDR3 is 16 amino acids. V was pared by 4 bases and J by 4 bases, with 18 bases between. CDR1 is KGHDR, CDR2 SFDVKD, per germline. The CDR3, as DNA: TGTGCCACCAGTGACCCCAGCCGGGACGGGGGCTATGGCTACACCTTC. Translated: CATSDPSRDGGYGYTF.

The CDR3 loop reads CASMTSGGPQYF. The DNA for the CDR3 is TGTGCCAGTATGACTAGCGGGGGGCCCCAGTACTTC. The gene calls are TRBV6-6 and TRBJ2-5; 13 nucleotides match TRBD2. The CDR3 has 12 residues. Germline V gene data show CDR1 as MNHNY and CDR2 as SVGAGI (reference sequence). The trim removed 9 bases at V and 9 bases at J, leaving 4 bases unmatched.

In DNA form, the CDR3 reads TGTGCCAGCAGTGAAGAGTACCGGACAGGGGTAAGGGAGACCCAGTACTTC. This encodes CASSEEYRTGVRETQYF. This chain links TRBV2 with TRBJ2-5; 9 positions match TRBD1. The V segment lost 1 base and the J segment 5 bases; nucleotides outside the gene matches: 11. CDR3 length equals 17 residues. The V gene's germline CDR1 is SNHLY and CDR2 FYNNEI. The whole variable domain, filled in from reference TRBV2 and TRBJ2-5, reads EPEVTQTPSHQVTQMGQEVILRCVPISNHLYFYWYRQILGQKVEFLVSFYNNEISEKSEIFDDQFSVERPDGSNFTLKIRSTKLEDSAMYFCASSEEYRTGVRETQYFGPGTRLLVL.

This clone appeared a few times. The V gene is TRBV19, the J gene TRBJ1-2; 9 bases match TRBD1. Germline V gives CDR1 LNHDA, CDR2 SQIVND (reference sequence). The CDR3 extends over 14 amino acids. V lost 3 bases and J lost 6; bases outside the gene matches: 5. The CDR3 DNA follows: TGTGCCAGTAGTATTTTGGGGACAGGGAATGGCTACACCTTC. Its translation is CASSILGTGNGYTF.

The rearrangement uses TRBV20-1 and TRBJ1-2; tentatively, D is TRBD1 (6 bases). With 3 bases removed from V and 8 bases from J, the gap between germline ends came to 16 bases. The V gene's germline CDR1 is DFQATT and CDR2 SNEGSKA (reference sequence). The CDR3 totals 13 residues. The CDR3 nucleotides are TGCAGTGCTAGTAACAGGGCCCTTCGGGGCTACACCTTC. This gives the protein CSASNRALRGYTF.

V usage is TRBV24-1 and J usage is TRBJ2-5, with 8 bases aligning to TRBD1. CDR3 length: 16 amino acids. The junction had 7 bases not matched to a gene; V was cut back by 5 bases and J by 0 bases. Germline CDR1 is KGHDR and CDR2 is SFDVKD. The CDR3 loop is CATSARQGKHQETQYF. CDR3 DNA: TGTGCCACCAGTGCCCGACAGGGGAAGCACCAAGAGACCCAGTACTTC.

The chain uses TRBV5-5 and TRBJ2-5; 11 nucleotides line up with TRBD1. Germline V gene sequence: CDR1 SGHKS, CDR2 YYEKEE (reference sequence). V shed 4 bases and J 4 bases; nucleotides not matched to a gene: 9. The CDR3 has 16 residues. The CDR3 region is CASSTRDRGIGETQYF. CDR3 DNA: TGTGCCAGCAGCACACGGGACAGGGGGATCGGAGAGACCCAGTACTTC.

Only one count was recorded for this clone. This chain uses TRBV21-1 with TRBJ2-7; TRBD2 is the table's D call and was not checked against the DNA. TRBV21-1 is termed a pseudogene. The length of the CDR3 is 16 residues. CDR3 bases: TGTGCCAGCAGCAAAAGGGGACTAGCGGGAGTACACGAGCAGTACTTC. It translates to CASSKRGLAGVHEQYF.

Concerning this clone itself: The junction does not match germline at one end; this may be a read error. The chain couples TRBV3-1 (or the pseudogene TRBV3-2) to TRBJ2-1, with 10 bases aligning to TRBD2. The germline V gene encodes CDR1 LGHDT and CDR2 YNNKEL (reference sequence). The length of the CDR3 is 13 residues. The CDR3 loop reads CASSQASGGALVF. Here the CDR3 DNA reads TGTGCCAGCAGCCAAGCTAGCGGGGGCGCCCTAGTCTTC.

CDR3 sequence (DNA): TGTGCCAGCAGTTTATCGCGGGCCGGGCTTAATGAAAAACTGTTTTTT. Translation: CASSLSRAGLNEKLFF. V and J are TRBV27 and TRBJ1-4; D not resolved. CDR3 length: 16 amino acids. V dropped 0 bases and J dropped 4 bases, with 12 bases sitting between them. CDR1 is MNHEY, CDR2 SMNVEV, per germline (reference sequence). The variable domain in full, completed from reference TRBV27 and TRBJ1-4, reads EAQVTQNPRYLITVTGKKLTVTCSQNMNHEYMSWYRQDPGLGLRQIYYSMNVEVTDKGDVPEGYKVSRKEKRNFPLILESPSPNQTSLYFCASSLSRAGLNEKLFFGSGTQLSVL.

The genes are TRBV2 and TRBJ2-5, with TRBD1 as a possible D gene (6 bases). Germline lookup yields CDR1 SNHLY and CDR2 FYNNEI. CDR3 length: 13 amino acids. The V end lost 6 bases, the J end lost 2 bases, and 10 bases lay between the germline ends. CDR3 sequence: CASSKQGQETQYF. In DNA, the CDR3 is TGTGCCAGCAGCAAACAGGGTCAAGAGACCCAGTACTTC.

The V call is TRBV6-5, the J call TRBJ2-7, with 10 bases fitting TRBD2. CDR1 and CDR2 from the germline V gene are MNHEY and SVGAGI. Trimming at V came to 11 bases and at J to 3 bases, leaving 10 bases not matched to a gene. The CDR3 is 14 amino acids. This CDR3 reads CAAQRSSGSYEQYF. The CDR3 bases are TGTGCCGCTCAAAGGTCTAGCGGGAGCTACGAGCAGTACTTC.

The chain employs TRBV12-3 or TRBV12-4 and TRBJ1-2; perhaps TRBD1 as D (6 bases). CDR3 size: 11 residues. V shed 8 bases and J shed 8 bases, with 12 bases lying between them. The CDR3 nucleotides are TGTGCCAGCTGGGACGACAGGGGCTACACCTTC. The encoded protein is CASWDDRGYTF.

The chain is built from TRBV6-2 or TRBV6-3 and TRBJ1-1; D not certain. V gave up 0 bases and J gave up 4 bases, with 9 bases separating them. The CDR3 runs 14 residues. Germline lookup yields CDR1 MNHEY and CDR2 SVGEGT. The CDR3 bases are TGTGCCAGCAGTTACTCGGGCATCTTCACTGAAGCTTTCTTT. Residues: CASSYSGIFTEAFF.

The chain joins TRBV9 to TRBJ2-3; 7 nucleotides align to TRBD2. With V trimmed by 0 bases and J by 6 bases, 4 bases remained unmatched. The CDR3 runs 14 residues. CDR1 is SGDLS, CDR2 YYNGEE, per germline. CDR3 sequence: CASSVGLAQDTQYF. The DNA of the CDR3 is TGTGCCAGCAGCGTAGGACTAGCCCAGGATACGCAGTATTTT.

This clone has just a few counts. The chain is built from TRBV19 and TRBJ2-7; a weak D match, TRBD1 (5 bases). The V end lost 4 bases, the J end lost 2 bases, and 9 bases lay between the germline ends. Germline CDR1 reads LNHDA; CDR2 reads SQIVND (reference sequence). The CDR3 consists of 13 residues. The CDR3 reads CASSRQLPYEQYF. DNA for the CDR3: TGTGCCAGTAGTAGACAGCTCCCCTACGAGCAGTACTTC.

The chain combines TRBV14 with TRBJ1-2, with D possibly being TRBD1 (5 bases). The CDR3 contains 13 residues. With 1 base removed from V and 4 bases from J, the gap between germline ends came to 7 bases. In germline, CDR1 is SGHDN, CDR2 FVKESK. This CDR3 reads CASSQVDSYGYTF. The CDR3 nucleotides are TGTGCCAGCAGCCAAGTAGACAGCTATGGCTACACCTTC.

The chain links TRBV5-4 to TRBJ1-1; D perhaps matches TRBD1 (6 bases). Germline loops: CDR1 SGHNT, CDR2 YYREEE (reference sequence). This CDR3 region has 15 residues. The germline V and J ends were trimmed by 4 bases and 2 bases, with 15 bases remaining between them. The CDR3 is CASSISGHRNTEAFF. The CDR3 bases are TGTGCCAGCAGCATATCGGGACATAGAAACACTGAAGCTTTCTTT. Together with reference TRBV5-4 and TRBJ1-1, the CDR3 gives the full variable domain: ETGVTQSPTHLIKTRGQQVTLRCSSQSGHNTVSWYQQALGQGPQFIFQYYREEENGRGNFPPRFSGLQFPNYSSELNVNALELDDSALYLCASSISGHRNTEAFFGQGTRLTVV.